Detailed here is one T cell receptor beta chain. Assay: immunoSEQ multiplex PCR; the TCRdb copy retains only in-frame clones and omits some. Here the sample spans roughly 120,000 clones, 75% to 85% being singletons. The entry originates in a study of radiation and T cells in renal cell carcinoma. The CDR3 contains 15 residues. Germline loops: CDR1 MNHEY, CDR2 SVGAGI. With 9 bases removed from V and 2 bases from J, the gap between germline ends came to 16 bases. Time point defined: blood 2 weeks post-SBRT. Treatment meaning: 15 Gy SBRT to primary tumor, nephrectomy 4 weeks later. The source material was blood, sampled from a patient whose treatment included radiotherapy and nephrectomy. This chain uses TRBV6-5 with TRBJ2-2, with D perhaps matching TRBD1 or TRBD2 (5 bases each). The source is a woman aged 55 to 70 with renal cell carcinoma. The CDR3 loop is CASGTGQLNTGELFF. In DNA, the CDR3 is TGTGCCAGTGGAACGGGGCAGCTAAACACCGGGGAGCTGTTTTTT.